These T cell receptor beta chains were read from a single sample in a study of Graves' ophthalmopathy and Graves' hyperthyroidism. MiXCR, run by TCRdb on the multiplex PCR reads, gives a single entry per CDR3 protein. Of a few hundred thousand distinct CDR3 sequences in the sample, roughly 39% are singletons; the top ten hold about 4.2%. The source material was peripheral blood or thyroid tissue (not recorded which). The receptors shown here come from an adult man with Graves' hyperthyroidism. Each CDR3 is given with its conserved first and last residue.

J gene: TRBJ2-7; V gene: TRBV29-1; CDR3 protein: CSVTGTSIHEQYF
J gene: TRBJ2-7; V gene: TRBV30; CDR3 protein: CAWSVLEEQYF
J gene: TRBJ1-2; V gene: TRBV20-1; CDR3 protein: CSARSLRGGYGYTF
J gene: TRBJ1-1; V gene: TRBV15; CDR3 protein: CAASRLPGSGGAVNEQFF
J gene: TRBJ1-1; V gene: TRBV19; CDR3 protein: CASSFQSGSNTEAFF
J gene: TRBJ1-2; V gene: TRBV5-6; CDR3 protein: CASTHRGQGYGYTF
J gene: TRBJ2-1; V gene: TRBV20-1; CDR3 protein: CSARDLRGSTYNEQFF
J gene: TRBJ1-1; V gene: TRBV25-1; CDR3 protein: CASSATRGGANTEAFF
J gene: TRBJ1-2; V gene: TRBV10-3; CDR3 protein: CASIRGDQGYTF
J gene: TRBJ1-6; V gene: TRBV6-5; CDR3 protein: CASSYYGGSPLHF
J gene: TRBJ1-1; V gene: TRBV2; CDR3 protein: CARGQVNTEAFF
J gene: TRBJ1-5; V gene: TRBV5-1; CDR3 protein: CASSLGGPGDQPQHF
J gene: TRBJ1-6; V gene: TRBV4-1; CDR3 protein: CASSQGRQSNNSPLHF
J gene: TRBJ2-7; V gene: TRBV20-1; CDR3 protein: CSARGPGTGDMYEQYF
J gene: TRBJ1-1; V gene: TRBV19; CDR3 protein: CASREQGAGGVSEAFF
J gene: TRBJ1-3; V gene: TRBV12-3/TRBV12-4; CDR3 protein: CASSRQGAPGNTIYF
J gene: TRBJ1-2; V gene: TRBV5-4; CDR3 protein: CASSSPGGVYGYTF
J gene: TRBJ2-5; V gene: TRBV7-9; CDR3 protein: CASSSGTSGEETQYF